These T cell receptor beta chains were read from a single sample in a study of T-cell memory formation after mild COVID-19. Each CDR3 protein is one row after TCRdb ran MiXCR on the 5' RACE reads. This table has 110,000 to 150,000 distinct CDR3 sequences, around 27% appearing once. The sample was PBMCs or a T cell subset sorted from them (not recorded which). The origin of the receptors is an adult woman who had mild COVID-19 (a few samples of this study predate the infection). Cell type and time point are not known. The CDR3 runs from the conserved cysteine through the conserved F or W. Fields, in order: V gene, D gene, J gene, clone size, CDR3 protein, CDR3 DNA. The D gene is left open where the match is weak. Clone size is given for some rows only: seen once, a few or many times, or a class if the clone is expanded.

V: TRBV24-1; D: TRBD1; J: TRBJ2-2; size: many; CDR3: CATSDPGQGDTGELFF; DNA: TGTGCCACCAGTGATCCGGGACAGGGCGACACCGGGGAGCTGTTTTTT
V: TRBV4-3; D: TRBD2; J: TRBJ2-3; size: .; CDR3: CASSQVPNRVAGADTQYF; DNA: TGCGCCAGCAGCCAAGTGCCTAATAGGGTAGCGGGAGCAGATACGCAGTATTTT
V: TRBV5-1; D: TRBD1; J: TRBJ2-7; size: .; CDR3: CASSLEDRAYEQYF; DNA: TGCGCCAGCAGCTTGGAGGACAGGGCCTACGAGCAGTACTTC
V: TRBV9; D: .; J: TRBJ1-2; size: .; CDR3: CASSVGPPGMGYTF; DNA: TGTGCCAGCAGCGTGGGGCCCCCAGGGATGGGCTACACCTTC
V: TRBV6-1; D: .; J: TRBJ2-7; size: .; CDR3: CASSERDSTSYEQYF; DNA: TGTGCCAGCAGTGAAAGGGACTCGACCTCATACGAGCAGTACTTC
V: TRBV4-1; D: .; J: TRBJ2-7; size: .; CDR3: CASSPGFSYEQYF; DNA: TGCGCCAGCAGCCCGGGGTTTTCCTACGAGCAGTACTTC
V: TRBV20-1; D: TRBD2; J: TRBJ2-7; size: .; CDR3: CSARTSRSYEQYF; DNA: TGCAGTGCTCGGACTAGCCGCTCCTACGAGCAGTACTTC
V: TRBV7-9; D: .; J: TRBJ2-1; size: few; CDR3: CASSLGLTSVNEQFF; DNA: TGTGCCAGCAGCTTGGGACTTACGTCCGTCAATGAGCAGTTCTTC
V: TRBV6-2/TRBV6-3; D: TRBD2; J: TRBJ2-7; size: few; CDR3: CASSYGGRNYEQYF; DNA: TGTGCCAGCAGTTACGGCGGGAGGAACTACGAGCAGTACTTC
V: TRBV5-1; D: TRBD2; J: TRBJ2-7; size: few; CDR3: CASSLTGSGTRDEQYF; DNA: TGCGCCAGCAGCTTGACCGGTAGCGGGACAAGAGACGAGCAGTACTTC
V: TRBV12-3/TRBV12-4; D: .; J: TRBJ1-2; size: few; CDR3: CASRGLRPYGYTF; DNA: TGTGCCAGCAGGGGACTACGGCCCTATGGCTACACCTTC
V: TRBV20-1; D: .; J: TRBJ1-5; size: few; CDR3: CSASPAHSNQPQHF; DNA: TGCAGTGCTAGTCCAGCTCATAGCAATCAGCCCCAGCATTTT
V: TRBV27; D: .; J: TRBJ1-2; size: .; CDR3: CASRIEGTLGYGYTF; DNA: TGTGCCAGCAGGATCGAGGGGACGCTAGGCTATGGCTACACCTTC
V: TRBV12-3/TRBV12-4; D: TRBD2; J: TRBJ2-5; size: .; CDR3: CASSSTGTSGRALGETQYF; DNA: TGTGCCAGCAGTTCAACAGGGACTAGCGGGAGGGCCCTCGGGGAGACCCAGTACTTC
V: TRBV7-9; D: .; J: TRBJ1-3; size: few; CDR3: CASSKPDGPGNTIYF; DNA: TGTGCCAGCAGCAAACCGGACGGCCCTGGAAACACCATATATTTT
V: TRBV19; D: .; J: TRBJ2-3; size: many; CDR3: CASNMGLYYTDTQYF; DNA: TGTGCCAGCAATATGGGACTTTACTACACAGATACGCAGTATTTT
V: TRBV5-6; D: .; J: TRBJ2-5; size: .; CDR3: CASSLGFQETQYF; DNA: TGTGCCAGCAGCTTGGGTTTTCAAGAGACCCAGTACTTC
V: TRBV7-2; D: TRBD1; J: TRBJ2-2; size: .; CDR3: CASSIRDRGHTGELFF; DNA: TGTGCCAGCAGCATCCGGGACAGGGGACATACCGGGGAGCTGTTTTTT
V: TRBV20-1; D: TRBD2; J: TRBJ2-3; size: few; CDR3: CSARRSGGARDTQYF; DNA: TGCAGTGCTAGACGTAGCGGGGGGGCGAGAGATACGCAGTATTTT
V: TRBV7-9; D: TRBD1; J: TRBJ1-6; size: few; CDR3: CASSFGPDRVNSPLHF; DNA: TGTGCCAGCAGCTTCGGTCCGGACAGGGTTAATTCACCCCTCCACTTT
V: TRBV29-1; D: .; J: TRBJ1-2; size: few; CDR3: CSVLQGSGYGYTF; DNA: TGCAGCGTCCTACAGGGAAGTGGCTATGGCTACACCTTC
V: TRBV7-9; D: .; J: TRBJ2-3; size: .; CDR3: CASSPGGQGPTDTQYF; DNA: TGTGCCAGCAGCCCCGGGGGGCAGGGCCCGACAGATACGCAGTATTTT
V: TRBV11-1; D: .; J: TRBJ2-1; size: .; CDR3: CASSPDLLGNEQFF; DNA: TGTGCCAGCAGCCCCGACTTGCTGGGGAATGAGCAGTTCTTC
V: TRBV7-6; D: .; J: TRBJ2-1; size: few; CDR3: CASSTLGGPYNEQFF; DNA: TGTGCCAGCAGTACCCTAGGGGGGCCCTACAATGAGCAGTTCTTC
V: TRBV7-9; D: TRBD1; J: TRBJ2-7; size: .; CDR3: CASSLRDSYEQYF; DNA: TGTGCCAGCAGCCTAAGGGACAGTTACGAGCAGTACTTC
V: TRBV7-9; D: TRBD1; J: TRBJ1-3; size: few; CDR3: CASTSTGPRNTIYF; DNA: TGTGCCAGCACCTCGACAGGGCCACGAAACACCATATATTTT
V: TRBV12-3/TRBV12-4; D: .; J: TRBJ2-1; size: .; CDR3: CASTLDQLYEQFF; DNA: TGTGCCAGCACCCTGGATCAGCTCTATGAGCAGTTCTTC
V: TRBV29-1; D: TRBD1; J: TRBJ2-7; size: .; CDR3: CSVPGTVDEQYF; DNA: TGCAGCGTTCCAGGGACAGTCGACGAGCAGTACTTC
V: TRBV4-1; D: .; J: TRBJ2-7; size: .; CDR3: CASSQEDWIEQYF; DNA: TGCGCCAGCAGCCAAGAGGACTGGATAGAGCAGTACTTC